These 18 T cell receptor beta chains were all obtained from the same sample, sequenced in a study of CD8 T cells in ankylosing spondylitis. Antigen specificity for these receptors is unknown. MiXCR was run by TCRdb on the 5' RACE reads, yielding one entry per CDR3 protein. The sample carries hundreds of thousands of distinct CDR3 sequences, about 10% recorded once. Study results and limitations: A motif in TCR beta, a set of 8 or 9 highly homologous variants, appeared characteristic of ankylosing spondylitis blood.

The specimen was blood, either unsorted or a sorted T cell fraction (not recorded which). These TCRs come from a male donor with ankylosing spondylitis.

The chain employs TRBV7-6 and TRBJ2-1; D not resolved. CDR1 SGHVS and CDR2 FNYEAQ come from the germline V gene. Trimming took off 4 bases at V and 9 bases at J, with 19 bases between the two ends. The CDR3 loop spans 15 amino acids. The CDR3 coding sequence is TGTGCCAGCAGCTCGGTCCGGACCGCGAGGAGTGAGCAGTTCTTC. The encoded protein is CASSSVRTARSEQFF. The full variable domain, with the rest looked up from reference TRBV7-6 and TRBJ2-1, is GAGVSQSPRYKVTKRGQDVALRCDPISGHVSLYWYRQALGQGPEFLTYFNYEAQQDKSGLPNDRFSAERPEGSISTLTIQRTEQRDSAMYRCASSSVRTARSEQFFGPGTRLTVL.

This clonotype has a count of ten or more. V and J are TRBV29-1 and TRBJ1-2, with a tentative D call TRBD1 (6 bases). CDR3 length: 11 residues. Trimming removed 7 bases from V and 4 bases from J, with 10 bases in between. Germline CDR1 SQVTM, CDR2 ANQGSEA. The CDR3 nucleotides are TGCAGCGCCGGGACACGCTATGGCTACACCTTC. It encodes CSAGTRYGYTF.

The chain recombines TRBV4-3 with TRBJ1-2, with a possible D match to TRBD1 (5 bases). CDR3 length: 16 residues. V lost 2 bases and J 4 bases, leaving 17 bases between the germline ends. Germline loops: CDR1 LGHNA, CDR2 YSLEER. CDR3 in amino acids: CASSQLRDGRGYGYTF. CDR3 DNA sequence: TGCGCCAGCAGCCAACTGAGGGACGGAAGGGGCTATGGCTACACCTTC.

At least ten counts were recorded for this clonotype. For the CDR3, the DNA is TGTGCCAGCAGCCCCGGGAGGGTACCCTACGAGCAGTACTTC. This gives the protein CASSPGRVPYEQYF. The chain links TRBV7-2 to TRBJ2-7; TRBD2 matches at 8 bases. Germline CDR1 and CDR2: SGHTA and FQGNSA. The CDR3 spans 14 residues. With 5 bases clipped from V and 2 bases from J, the junction kept 5 bases outside the gene matches.

This rearrangement joins TRBV10-3 to TRBJ1-2, with 9 bases lining up with TRBD1. Germline CDR1 is ENHRY and CDR2 is SYGVKD. The CDR3 is 14 amino acids. J gave up 8 bases and V 4 bases, and 8 bases lay outside the gene matches. The DNA for the CDR3 is TGTGCCATCAGTGGAGAACAGGGGGCTGGCGGCTACACCTTC. Amino acids: CAISGEQGAGGYTF.

To note about this clonotype: A clone one base away is much larger, so this may be a read error. The J gene is TRBJ1-5, the V gene TRBV7-8, with D possibly matching TRBD1 (5 bases). The germline CDR1 and CDR2 sequences are SGHVS and FQNEAQ. The CDR3 length is 13 residues. In nucleotides, the CDR3 is TGTGCCAGCAGCTTCCAGGGTTTTCAGCCCCGGCATTTT. Protein sequence: CASSFQGFQPRHF.

This clonotype has a handful of counts. The chain combines TRBV20-1 with TRBJ1-2; D uncertain. In germline, CDR1 is DFQATT, CDR2 SNEGSKA (reference sequence). V was shortened by 6 bases and J by 3 bases, with 11 bases between the two germline ends. The CDR3 has 12 residues. CDR3 DNA sequence: TGCAGTGCAGAGGAGGTGGACTATGGCTACACCTTC. It translates to CSAEEVDYGYTF.

A single count supports this clonotype. The chain joins TRBV5-1 to TRBJ2-2, with TRBD2 identical over 8 bases. Germline V gives CDR1 SGHRS, CDR2 YFSETQ. This CDR3 is 15 amino acids long. The V segment lost 4 bases and the J segment 6 bases; nucleotides outside the gene matches: 8. Here the CDR3 DNA reads TGCGCCAGCAGCCCGGGACTAGGAGGGGCCGGGGAGCTGTTTTTT. It translates to CASSPGLGGAGELFF. The full variable domain, rest sourced from reference TRBV5-1 and TRBJ2-2, is KAGVTQTPRYLIKTRGQQVTLSCSPISGHRSVSWYQQTPGQGLQFLFEYFSETQRNKGNFPGRFSGRQFSNSRSEMNVSTLELGDSALYLCASSPGLGGAGELFFGEGSRLTVL.

This clonotype was seen a few times. The chain uses TRBV5-6 and TRBJ1-2, with 9 bases matching TRBD1. With 2 bases clipped from V and 7 bases from J, the junction kept 9 bases outside the gene matches. Germline V gene lookup returns CDR1 SGHDT and CDR2 YYEEEE. The CDR3 contains 15 residues. DNA of the CDR3: TGTGCCAGCAGCTTTGCCGGGACAGGGAGTGTTGGCTACACCTTC. Residues: CASSFAGTGSVGYTF.

This clonotype was detected ten times or more. The chain recombines TRBV18 with TRBJ2-3; D perhaps matches TRBD1 (5 bases). Trimming removed 2 bases from V and 4 bases from J, with 16 bases in between. This CDR3 comprises 16 residues. CDR1 and CDR2 from the germline V gene are KGHSH and LQKENI. The CDR3 spells CASSPDSGFTPDTQYF. The CDR3 region has the DNA TGTGCCAGCTCACCAGACTCAGGGTTCACCCCAGATACGCAGTATTTT.

This clonotype came up a few times. V and J are TRBV6-2 or TRBV6-3 and TRBJ2-5; 10 nucleotides align to TRBD1. The J segment lost 1 base and the V segment lost 5 bases, leaving 4 bases of the junction unmatched. The CDR3 consists of 15 residues. Germline V gene lookup returns CDR1 MNHEY and CDR2 SVGEGT. In DNA, the CDR3 is TGTGCCAGCAGTCAGAGGGACAGGGGCCAAGAGACCCAGTACTTC. Its protein is CASSQRDRGQETQYF.

The table lists this clonotype with a few counts. The gene calls are TRBV4-2 and TRBJ2-7, with D possibly being TRBD2 (5 bases). The germline CDR1 and CDR2 sequences are LGHNA and YNFKEQ. Deletions cut 1 base from V and 2 bases from J, with 15 bases between. This CDR3 is built from 16 residues. The CDR3 bases are TGTGCCAGCAGCCAAGCTTTGGTAGCGTCAACCTACGAGCAGTACTTC. Translating gives CASSQALVASTYEQYF.

The sample holds many counts of this clonotype. This rearrangement joins TRBV29-1 to TRBJ1-4, with 10 nucleotides matching TRBD1. V lost 7 bases to trimming and J lost 6 bases; unmatched junction nucleotides: 2. CDR1 is SQVTM and CDR2 is ANQGSEA in the germline V gene. The CDR3 extends over 12 amino acids. In DNA form, the CDR3 reads TGCAGCGGGACAGGGGGAGATGAAAAACTGTTTTTT. Translation: CSGTGGDEKLFF.

This chain links TRBV10-3 with TRBJ2-3; possible D gene TRBD1, 6 bases. V lost 4 bases and J 3 bases, leaving 11 bases between the germline ends. The CDR3 spans 14 residues. Germline values: CDR1 ENHRY, CDR2 SYGVKD. CDR3 sequence reads: CAISGRTGTDTQYF. As DNA, the CDR3 is TGTGCCATCAGTGGAAGAACAGGGACAGATACGCAGTATTTT.

Comment on this clonotype: The conserved final phenylalanine or tryptophan is absent from the CDR3, which likely points to a read error. The limits of the CDR3 on the DNA are not certain, so only TCRdb's listed CDR3 is given. The rearrangement links TRBV20-1 to TRBJ1-2; the table names TRBD1, a call not compared with the DNA. Germline loops: CDR1 DFQATT, CDR2 SNEGSKA (reference sequence). The CDR3 is 11 residues long, ends included. CDR3 sequence: CSARGVSGHTL.

This clonotype occurred many times. DNA for the CDR3: TGCGCCAGCAGCTTGGCCGCGGGAAGCTCCTACGAGCAGTACTTC. It is translated as CASSLAAGSSYEQYF. This chain links TRBV5-1 with TRBJ2-7, with D possibly matching TRBD2 (6 bases). Deletions cut 0 bases from V and 0 bases from J, with 10 bases between. Per the germline V gene, CDR1 is SGHRS and CDR2 is YFSETQ. CDR3 length: 15 residues.

In its sample, this clonotype was seen a few times. V is TRBV27 and J is TRBJ2-3, with TRBD2 matching over 7 bases. CDR1 and CDR2 from the germline V gene are MNHEY and SMNVEV (reference sequence). Trimming at V came to 6 bases and at J to 2 bases, leaving 8 bases not matched to a gene. This CDR3 region has 15 residues. The CDR3 sequence: CASRGGGTYTDTQYF. In nucleotides, the CDR3 is TGTGCCAGCAGAGGCGGGGGAACTTACACAGATACGCAGTATTTT.

This clonotype was counted ten times or more. The CDR3 sequence is CASGQTYYEQYF. CDR3 in DNA: TGTGCCAGCGGACAGACTTACTACGAGCAGTACTTC. V is TRBV6-5 and J is TRBJ2-7, with D possibly TRBD1 on 6 matching bases. V lost 8 bases and J lost 3, with 11 bases in between. CDR1 MNHEY and CDR2 SVGAGI come from the germline V gene. This CDR3 is built from 12 residues.